A single sample is the source of the 15 T cell receptor beta chains below, sequenced in a study of molecular identifiers for immune sequencing clone quantification. TCRdb re-called the PCR reads with MiXCR, one entry per CDR3 protein. The sample includes roughly 630,000 distinct CDR3 sequences, over 25% of them seen just once. Sequencing used naive CD8+ T cells from blood, with Jurkat cell RNA spiked in. Regarding subset: FACS-sorted CD8+CD4-CCR7+CD45RA+ naive T cells. These receptors all come from a human donor in good health. Some libraries in this study had Jurkat cell RNA spiked in.

This clonotype has just a few counts. The chain joins TRBV9 to TRBJ2-1, with no clear D. The length of the CDR3 is 14 residues. Germline V CDR1 and CDR2: SGDLS, YYNGEE. Trimming removed 4 bases at V and 3 bases at J, with 11 bases between. The DNA for the CDR3 is TGTGCCAGCAGCCCCCTCTCTAACTACAATGAGCAGTTCTTC. It is translated as CASSPLSNYNEQFF.

Concerning this clonotype: One junction end does not reproduce the germline sequence, and a read error may be involved. The CDR3 is CASNLAGHTGTQYF. The CDR3 coding sequence is TGTGCCAGCAACCTAGCGGGGCACACAGGTACGCAGTATTTT. V is TRBV12-3 or TRBV12-4 and J is TRBJ2-3, with 9 positions matching TRBD2. This CDR3 comprises 14 residues.

This clonotype showed up just a few times. The chain couples TRBV28 to TRBJ2-7; D is unclear. The CDR3 is 13 residues long. Germline V gene sequence: CDR1 MDHEN, CDR2 SYDVKM. V lost 4 bases to trimming and J lost 7 bases, with 14 bases between them. CDR3 sequence (DNA): TGTGCCAGCAGTTGGGGAAGAACTAAGGAGCAGTACTTC. Amino acid sequence: CASSWGRTKEQYF.

This clonotype was recorded at least ten times. This chain uses TRBV7-9 with TRBJ1-2; TRBD1 is a possible D gene (5 bases). The CDR3 spans 14 residues. Germline CDR1 is SEHNR and CDR2 is FQNEAQ (reference sequence). Trimming took off 4 bases at V and 2 bases at J, with 11 bases between the two ends. CDR3 protein: CASSSTVDNYGYTF. CDR3 DNA: TGTGCCAGCAGCTCGACAGTGGACAACTATGGCTACACCTTC.

As to this clonotype: The CDR3 does not end in the conserved phenylalanine or tryptophan, so this is likely a read error. V gene TRBV4-2 combines with J gene TRBJ2-7; either TRBD1 or TRBD2 may supply D (6 bases each). This CDR3 has 17 amino acids. CDR1 is LGHNA and CDR2 is YNFKEQ in the germline V gene. This chain's CDR3 is CASSQEGGGGISCEQYL. The DNA of the CDR3 is TGTGCCAGCAGCCAAGAAGGAGGAGGGGGTATTTCCTGCGAGCAGTACTTG.

This clonotype has at least ten counts. This sequence joins TRBV5-1 and TRBJ2-3, with D possibly TRBD1 on 6 matching bases. V lost 1 base and J 3 bases, leaving 15 bases between the germline ends. CDR3 size: 16 residues. The germline gives CDR1 SGHRS, CDR2 YFSETQ. The CDR3 loop reads CASSLTGSELTDTQYF. In nucleotides, the CDR3 is TGCGCCAGCAGCTTGACAGGGAGTGAGTTGACAGATACGCAGTATTTT.

This clonotype was detected only a few times. The chain employs TRBV5-1 and TRBJ2-5; D gene ambiguous. CDR3 length equals 14 residues. V was trimmed by 2 bases and J by 5 bases, leaving 13 bases between them. Per germline, CDR1 SGHRS and CDR2 YFSETQ. This chain's CDR3 is CASSFLWSGETQYF. The DNA of the CDR3 is TGCGCCAGCAGCTTCCTGTGGAGTGGGGAGACCCAGTACTTC.

This clonotype was recorded many times. V and J are TRBV6-2 or TRBV6-3 and TRBJ1-5; tentatively, D is TRBD1 (5 bases). Trimming pared 2 bases from V and 4 bases from J, leaving 6 bases between. The CDR3 covers 13 residues. Looked up from germline, CDR1 is MNHEY and CDR2 is SVGEGT. The CDR3 nucleotides are TGTGCCAGCAGTTACAGGGGAAATCAGCCCCAGCATTTT. This gives the protein CASSYRGNQPQHF.

The sample holds many counts of this clonotype. This chain connects TRBV18 to TRBJ2-3, with D possibly being TRBD1 (5 bases). The CDR3 totals 15 residues. Germline V lookup: CDR1 KGHSH, CDR2 LQKENI. V was trimmed by 0 bases and J by 8 bases, leaving 15 bases between them. CDR3 region: CASSPPVAVQGTQYF. CDR3 coding DNA: TGTGCCAGCTCACCACCGGTGGCCGTTCAGGGTACGCAGTATTTT.

Concerning this clonotype itself: The final CDR3 position lacks the conserved phenylalanine or tryptophan, pointing to a likely read error. The rearrangement links TRBV19 to TRBJ1-6; D is perhaps TRBD1 (6 bases). The ends were cut back, 5 bases at V and 7 bases at J, with 15 bases in the middle. The length of the CDR3 is 15 residues. Germline lookup yields CDR1 LNHDA and CDR2 SQIVND (reference sequence). CDR3 DNA: TGTGCCAGTAGTTCTTACCCCACAGGGAATTCACCCCTCCACTTA. Translation: CASSSYPTGNSPLHL.

This clonotype was counted only a few times. The rearrangement uses TRBV7-9 and TRBJ2-7, with TRBD2 matching 10 bases. There are 16 residues in the CDR3. Trimming cost V 3 bases and J 3 bases; bases outside gene matches: 8. Looked up from germline, CDR1 is SEHNR and CDR2 is FQNEAQ (reference sequence). The CDR3 protein is CASSFGLAELNYEQYF. CDR3 DNA: TGTGCCAGCAGCTTCGGACTAGCGGAGCTCAACTACGAGCAGTACTTC.

This clonotype was picked up a small number of times. DNA for the CDR3: TGTGCCAGCTCACGACCGACAGGGAACACCGGGGAGCTGTTTTTT. Amino acids: CASSRPTGNTGELFF. V gene TRBV18 combines with J gene TRBJ2-2; D might be TRBD1 (6 bases). This CDR3 is built from 15 residues. Germline lookup yields CDR1 KGHSH and CDR2 LQKENI. The V end was cut by 4 bases, the J end by 1 base, with 10 bases between.

This clonotype has a count of ten or more. The chain uses TRBV5-5 and TRBJ1-5; D possibly corresponds to TRBD1 (5 bases). Trimming took off 2 bases at V and 0 bases at J, with 9 bases between the two ends. Germline V CDR1 and CDR2: SGHKS, YYEKEE (reference sequence). The CDR3 consists of 15 residues. In DNA form, the CDR3 reads TGTGCCAGCAGCTTCGGGGCCGATAGCAATCAGCCCCAGCATTTT. It specifies CASSFGADSNQPQHF.

This clonotype was seen ten or more times. The chain couples TRBV20-1 to TRBJ1-4; D remains unclear. The CDR3 is 14 amino acids. Germline V CDR1 and CDR2: DFQATT, SNEGSKA (reference sequence). Trimming pared 5 bases from V and 0 bases from J, leaving 10 bases between. This CDR3 reads CSASRTATNEKLFF. DNA for the CDR3: TGCAGTGCTTCCAGGACGGCAACTAATGAAAAACTGTTTTTT.

This clonotype was observed many times. The chain couples TRBV7-2 to TRBJ2-3; 8 bases agree with TRBD1. The CDR3 spans 18 residues. The V segment lost 5 bases and the J segment 3 bases; nucleotides outside the gene matches: 16. Germline-derived CDR1 and CDR2 are SGHTA and FQGNSA. CDR3 coding DNA: TGTGCCAGCAGCACCCCGCGACAGGGGAAGGAGAGGACAGATACGCAGTATTTT. Protein sequence: CASSTPRQGKERTDTQYF.